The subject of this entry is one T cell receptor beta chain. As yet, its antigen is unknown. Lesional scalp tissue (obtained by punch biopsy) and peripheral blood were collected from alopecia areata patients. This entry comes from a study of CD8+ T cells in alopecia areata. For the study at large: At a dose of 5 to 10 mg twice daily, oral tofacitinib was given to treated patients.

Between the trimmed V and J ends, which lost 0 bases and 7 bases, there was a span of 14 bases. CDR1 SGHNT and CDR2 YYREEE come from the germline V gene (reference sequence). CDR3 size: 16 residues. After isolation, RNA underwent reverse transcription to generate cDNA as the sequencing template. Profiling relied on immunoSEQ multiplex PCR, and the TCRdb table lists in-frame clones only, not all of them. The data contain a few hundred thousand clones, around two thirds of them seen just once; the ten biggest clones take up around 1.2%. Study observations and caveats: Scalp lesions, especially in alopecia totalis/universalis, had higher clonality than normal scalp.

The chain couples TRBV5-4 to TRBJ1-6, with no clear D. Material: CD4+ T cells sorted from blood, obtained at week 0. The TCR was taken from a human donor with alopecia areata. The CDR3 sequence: CASSLVAGLRNSPLHF. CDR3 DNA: TGTGCCAGCAGCTTGGTGGCAGGCTTAAGGAATTCACCCCTCCACTTT.